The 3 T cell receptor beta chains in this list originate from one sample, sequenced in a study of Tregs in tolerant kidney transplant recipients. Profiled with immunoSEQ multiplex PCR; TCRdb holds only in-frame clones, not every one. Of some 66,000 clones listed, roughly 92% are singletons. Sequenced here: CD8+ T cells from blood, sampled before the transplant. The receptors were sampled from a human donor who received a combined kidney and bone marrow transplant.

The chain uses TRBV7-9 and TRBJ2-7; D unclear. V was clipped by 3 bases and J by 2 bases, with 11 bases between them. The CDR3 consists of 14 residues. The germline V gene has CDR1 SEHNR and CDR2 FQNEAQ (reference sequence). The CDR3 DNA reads TGTGCCAGCAGCTTTCGTCTACAGCCCTACGAGCAGTACTTC. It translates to CASSFRLQPYEQYF.

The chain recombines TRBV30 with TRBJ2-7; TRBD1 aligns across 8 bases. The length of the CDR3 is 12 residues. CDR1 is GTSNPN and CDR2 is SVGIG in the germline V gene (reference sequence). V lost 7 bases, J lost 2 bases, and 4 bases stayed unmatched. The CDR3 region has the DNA TGTGCCTTCCGGGACAGGACCTACGAGCAGTACTTC. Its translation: CAFRDRTYEQYF.

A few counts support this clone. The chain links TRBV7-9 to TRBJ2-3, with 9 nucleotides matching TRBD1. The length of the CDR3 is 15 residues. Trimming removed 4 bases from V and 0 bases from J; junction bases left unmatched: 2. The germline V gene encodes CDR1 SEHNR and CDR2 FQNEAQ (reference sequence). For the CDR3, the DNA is TGTGCCAGCAGCTCAGGACAGGGGAGCACAGATACGCAGTATTTT. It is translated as CASSSGQGSTDTQYF.